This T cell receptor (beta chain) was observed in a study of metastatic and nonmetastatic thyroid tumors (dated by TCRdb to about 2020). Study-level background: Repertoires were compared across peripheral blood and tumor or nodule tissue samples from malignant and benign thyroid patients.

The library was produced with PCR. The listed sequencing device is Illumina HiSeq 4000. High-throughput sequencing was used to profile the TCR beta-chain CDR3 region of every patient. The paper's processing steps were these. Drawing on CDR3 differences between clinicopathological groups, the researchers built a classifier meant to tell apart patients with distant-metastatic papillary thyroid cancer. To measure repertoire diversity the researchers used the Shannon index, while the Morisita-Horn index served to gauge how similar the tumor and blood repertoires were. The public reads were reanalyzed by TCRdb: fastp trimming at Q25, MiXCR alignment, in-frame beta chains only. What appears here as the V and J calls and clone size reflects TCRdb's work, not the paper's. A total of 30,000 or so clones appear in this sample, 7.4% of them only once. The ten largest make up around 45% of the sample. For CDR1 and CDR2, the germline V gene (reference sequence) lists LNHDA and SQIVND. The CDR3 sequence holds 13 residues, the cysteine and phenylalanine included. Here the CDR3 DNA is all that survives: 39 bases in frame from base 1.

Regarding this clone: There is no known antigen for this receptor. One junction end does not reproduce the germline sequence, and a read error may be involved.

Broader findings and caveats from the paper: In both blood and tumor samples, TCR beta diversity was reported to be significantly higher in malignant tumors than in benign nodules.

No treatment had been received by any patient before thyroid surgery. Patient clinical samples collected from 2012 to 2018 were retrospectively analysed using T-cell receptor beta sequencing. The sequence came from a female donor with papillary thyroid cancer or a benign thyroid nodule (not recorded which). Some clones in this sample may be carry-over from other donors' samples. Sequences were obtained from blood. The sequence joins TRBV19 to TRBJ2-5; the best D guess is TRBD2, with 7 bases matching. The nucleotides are TGTGCCACTCAGTCAGGGAGGGGGGAGACCCGGTACTTC. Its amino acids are CATQSGRGETRYF.